A selection of T cell receptor beta chains follows, all from one sample in a study of T cells and Merkel cell carcinoma outcomes. Assay used: immunoSEQ multiplex PCR; TCRdb lists only in-frame clones, some missing. The data hold about 19,000 clones, with approximately 80% observed a single time. The specimen was tumor tissue from Merkel cell carcinoma. The receptors here all came from a human donor with Merkel cell carcinoma. Both conserved end residues are part of each CDR3. D genes are given only for firm matches. The size of a clone is reported for some rows only, either as once, few or many, or as a class for expanded clones.

d_call	v_call	clone_size	j_call	cdr3_nt	cdr3_aa
-	TRBV10-3	-	TRBJ2-3	TGTGCCATCAGACCGGGGACCAGCACAGATACGCAGTATTTT	CAIRPGTSTDTQYF
-	TRBV18	few	TRBJ2-1	TGTGCCAGCTCACCCTTAGTAAAGCCGACTTCCTACAATGAGCAGTTCTTC	CASSPLVKPTSYNEQFF
-	TRBV5-7	-	TRBJ1-1	TGTGCCAGCAGCTCAACAGGGAGGAAGAACACTGAAGCTTTCTTT	CASSSTGRKNTEAFF
TRBD1	TRBV7-9	-	TRBJ2-3	TGTGCCAGCAGCTTAGAGTCAGGGGGAGATACGCAGTATTTT	CASSLESGGDTQYF
-	TRBV9	few	TRBJ1-2	TGTGCCAGCAGCGTAGGGACGGAACTTACCTATGGCTACACCTTC	CASSVGTELTYGYTF
TRBD1	TRBV6-5	-	TRBJ1-1	TGTGCCAGCAGTTACGCTGGGACAGGGGGTACTGAAGCTTTCTTT	CASSYAGTGGTEAFF
TRBD1	TRBV11-2	few	TRBJ1-2	TGTGCCAGCAGCCTCGGGACAGGGGCGATCTATGGCTACACCTTC	CASSLGTGAIYGYTF
-	TRBV5-1	-	TRBJ1-1	TGCGCCAGCAGCCGCTACAGGGAGGACACTGAAGCTTTCTTT	CASSRYREDTEAFF
TRBD1	TRBV2	-	TRBJ1-1	TGTGCCAGCAGCGGACAGGGGGGGAACACTGAAGCTTTCTTT	CASSGQGGNTEAFF
-	TRBV13	few	TRBJ1-1	TGTGCCAGCAGCCCTCCTCGGGACACTGAAGCTTTCTTT	CASSPPRDTEAFF
TRBD1	TRBV28	-	TRBJ2-7	TGTGCCAGCTGTGACAGGGTCGACGAGCAGTACTTC	CASCDRVDEQYF
TRBD1	TRBV5-1	-	TRBJ1-1	TGCGCCAGCAGCGATTCAGGGGGCGCGGCTGAAGCTTTCTTT	CASSDSGGAAEAFF
-	TRBV18	-	TRBJ1-3	TGTGCCAGCTCACCGGGAACCATCGAAGGAAACACCATATATTTT	CASSPGTIEGNTIYF
TRBD2	TRBV5-1	-	TRBJ2-2	TGCGCCAGCAGCTTGTCCCTATCTAGCGGGAGAGGGTTCGGGGAGCTGTTTTTT	CASSLSLSSGRGFGELFF
-	TRBV5-6	-	TRBJ2-3	TGTGCCAGCAGCTTACTCAGCGGCACAGATACGCAGTATTTT	CASSLLSGTDTQYF
-	TRBV20-1	once	TRBJ1-1	TGCAGTGCTAGAGATGGCGCTGAAGCTTTCTTT	CSARDGAEAFF
-	TRBV6-5	-	TRBJ2-2	TGTGCCAGCACCCACAGCGTGTCGAACACCGGGGAGCTGTTTTTT	CASTHSVSNTGELFF
-	TRBV11-2	-	TRBJ2-7	TGTGCCAGCAGCTTTTCGGCAGCCGCCTCCTACGAGCAGTACTTC	CASSFSAAASYEQYF
-	TRBV4-1	-	TRBJ2-5	TGCGCCAGCAGCCAAGTCGGGGTAGGCGGGGCTCAAGAGACCCAGTACTTC	CASSQVGVGGAQETQYF
-	TRBV6-6	-	TRBJ2-7	TGTGCCAGCAGTTATCTCAGGCAGGGTGTAACCTACGAGCAGTACTTC	CASSYLRQGVTYEQYF
-	TRBV15	-	TRBJ2-3	TGTGCCACCAGCAGCGGGCGGGGCCGCACAGATACGCAGTATTTT	CATSSGRGRTDTQYF
-	TRBV7-9	-	TRBJ1-2	TGTGCCAGCAGCTTAGGATCCCCCAGCCTTAACTATGGCTACACCTTC	CASSLGSPSLNYGYTF
TRBD2	TRBV5-4	-	TRBJ2-1	TGTGCCAGCCGGATAGCGGGAGATTTCAATGAGCAGTTCTTC	CASRIAGDFNEQFF
TRBD1	TRBV7-9	-	TRBJ1-2	TGTGCCAGCAGCCCAACAGGGGCGGTGTATGGCTACACCTTC	CASSPTGAVYGYTF
-	TRBV27	-	TRBJ2-6	TGTGCCAGCCCACCGGGGGGGGCCAACGTCCTGACTTTC	CASPPGGANVLTF
-	TRBV10-3	-	TRBJ2-1	TGTGCCACCGGGCGGGCGGATATGCCGTCCTACAATGAGCAGTTCTTC	CATGRADMPSYNEQFF
-	TRBV10-3	few	TRBJ1-1	TGTGCCATCAGTGAGTCGAGAGGACCATCCACTGAAGCTTTCTTT	CAISESRGPSTEAFF
TRBD1	TRBV4-1	-	TRBJ2-2	TGCGCCAGCAGCCGTAGACAGGGGCCGGACACCGGGGAGCTGTTTTTT	CASSRRQGPDTGELFF
-	TRBV4-1	-	TRBJ1-1	TGCGCCAGCAGCCAAGTGAGGGCCCGGGCTGAAGCTTTCTTT	CASSQVRARAEAFF
-	TRBV19	once	TRBJ2-5	TGTGCCACCTCCAAAGGGGGGGGTGTGGAGACCCAGTACTTC	CATSKGGGVETQYF
-	TRBV2	few	TRBJ2-2	TGTGCCAGCAGTCCTGACGTAACCGGGGAGCTGTTTTTT	CASSPDVTGELFF
-	TRBV5-1	once	TRBJ1-2	TGCGCCAGCAGCTCATCCCTGCAGGGCAGCTACACCTTC	CASSSSLQGSYTF
-	TRBV28	-	TRBJ2-1	TGTGCCAGCAGTTTATTTACCTACAATGAGCAGTTCTTC	CASSLFTYNEQFF
-	TRBV5-6	-	TRBJ2-7	TGTGCCAGCAGCTTGTGGGGCGCAATATACGAGCAGTACTTC	CASSLWGAIYEQYF
-	TRBV7-3	-	TRBJ1-5	TGTGCCAGCAGCTTAAGCAGGGGTCAGCCCCAGCATTTT	CASSLSRGQPQHF
-	TRBV7-9	-	TRBJ2-7	TGTGCCAGCAGCGCGTCCTACGAGCAGTACTTC	CASSASYEQYF
TRBD1	TRBV4-1	-	TRBJ1-5	TGCGCCAGCAGCCATAGGCTCCGGGACAGGGCACTCCAGCCCCAGCATTTT	CASSHRLRDRALQPQHF
-	TRBV20-1	few	TRBJ2-7	TGCAGTGCTGGGGTCCGGTGGGAGCAGTACTTC	CSAGVRWEQYF
TRBD2	TRBV2	once	TRBJ2-7	TGTGCCAGCAGTAGACTGACTAGCGGGAGATTCATCTACGAGCAGTACTTC	CASSRLTSGRFIYEQYF
-	TRBV7-9	few	TRBJ2-4	TGTGCCAGCAGCTTAAACCCACTGGCCAAAAACATTCAGTACTTC	CASSLNPLAKNIQYF
TRBD1	TRBV18	-	TRBJ2-2	TGTGCCAGCTCACCCGGGACAGGGAGCACCGGGGAGCTGTTTTTT	CASSPGTGSTGELFF
-	TRBV7-9	-	TRBJ2-1	TGTGCCAGCAGCACGAGGCTTGAGCAGTTCTTC	CASSTRLEQFF
-	TRBV7-2	-	TRBJ1-1	TGTGCCAGCAGCCCGCCGGGAGTGATGAACACTGAAGCTTTCTTT	CASSPPGVMNTEAFF
-	TRBV6-5	-	TRBJ2-5	TGTGCCAGCACCAAAGGAGGGGCGGGGCAAGAGACCCAGTACTTC	CASTKGGAGQETQYF
-	TRBV27	few	TRBJ2-3	TGTGCCAGCAGTTTTTGGATACAGGGCTCAAATACGCAGTATTTT	CASSFWIQGSNTQYF
-	TRBV13	-	TRBJ2-3	TGTGCCAGCAGCACCAGTTTAAGCGGCTCCCTGAGAGATACGCAGTATTTT	CASSTSLSGSLRDTQYF
-	TRBV29-1	once	TRBJ2-2	TGCAGCGTGGACCCCGGTACAGGGGAGCTGTTTTTT	CSVDPGTGELFF
-	TRBV7-2	-	TRBJ1-1	TGTGCCAGCAGCTTAGGACTTTTCCCCCCTGAAGCTTTCTTT	CASSLGLFPPEAFF
-	TRBV10-3	-	TRBJ2-5	TGTGCCAGTAGACAGGGAGGGGAGACCCAGTACTTC	CASRQGGETQYF